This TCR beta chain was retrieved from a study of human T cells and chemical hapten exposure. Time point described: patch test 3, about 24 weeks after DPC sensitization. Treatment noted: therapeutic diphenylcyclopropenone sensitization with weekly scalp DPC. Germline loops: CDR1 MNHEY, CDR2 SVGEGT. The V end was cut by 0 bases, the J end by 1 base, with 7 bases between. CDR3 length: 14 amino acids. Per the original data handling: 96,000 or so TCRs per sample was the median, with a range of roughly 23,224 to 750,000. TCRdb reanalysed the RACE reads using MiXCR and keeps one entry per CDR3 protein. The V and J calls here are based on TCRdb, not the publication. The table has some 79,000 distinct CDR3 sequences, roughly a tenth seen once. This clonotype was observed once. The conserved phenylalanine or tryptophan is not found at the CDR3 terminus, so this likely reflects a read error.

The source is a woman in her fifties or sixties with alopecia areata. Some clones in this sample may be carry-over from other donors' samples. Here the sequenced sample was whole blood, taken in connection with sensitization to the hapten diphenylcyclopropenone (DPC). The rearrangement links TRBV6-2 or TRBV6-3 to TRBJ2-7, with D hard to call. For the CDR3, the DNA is TGTGCCAGCAGTTACTCGAGGATTTCCTACGAGCAGTACATC. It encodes CASSYSRISYEQYI.